What follows are 27 T cell receptor beta chains derived from one specimen sequenced in a study of early T cells in non-severe SARS-CoV-2 infection. TCRdb redid the calling of the 5' RACE reads with MiXCR, one entry per CDR3 protein. The table includes 60,000 to 85,000 distinct CDR3 sequences, about 16% detected once. The material sequenced was whole blood. Receptors originate from an adult who was a healthcare worker with PCR-confirmed SARS-CoV-2 infection or an uninfected control (not recorded which).

This chain uses TRBV5-4 with TRBJ1-1; D gene unclear. This CDR3 spans 13 amino acids. The V end was cut by 0 bases, the J end by 6 bases, with 9 bases between. Germline assignment: CDR1 SGHNT and CDR2 YYREEE (reference sequence). As DNA, the CDR3 is TGTGCCAGCAGCTTGGCTGGTAGTCCTGAAGCTTTCTTT. Translating it yields CASSLAGSPEAFF.

CDR3 in amino acids: CASSLAQRGSAYGYTF. In DNA form, the CDR3 reads TGTGCCAGCAGCTTAGCGCAGAGGGGCAGCGCCTATGGCTACACCTTC. The rearrangement joins TRBV7-9 to TRBJ1-2; D is perhaps TRBD1 (5 bases). Germline lookup yields CDR1 SEHNR and CDR2 FQNEAQ (reference sequence). This CDR3 has 16 amino acids. Trimming took off 0 bases at V and 4 bases at J, with 15 bases between the two ends.

This clonotype was detected a few times. V is TRBV20-1 and J is TRBJ2-3; TRBD1 is a possible D gene (6 bases). CDR1 and CDR2 (germline): DFQATT, SNEGSKA (reference sequence). The CDR3 spans 15 residues. The germline V and J ends were trimmed by 6 bases and 4 bases, with 20 bases remaining between them. In DNA form, the CDR3 reads TGCAGTGCCTCTAGGGGGACCTCAATGCCAGATACGCAGTATTTT. This sequence encodes CSASRGTSMPDTQYF.

The chain is built from TRBV4-1 and TRBJ2-6, with 8 bases that match TRBD1. The CDR3 loop spans 19 amino acids. CDR1 is MGHRA, CDR2 YSYEKL, per germline. J lost 1 base, V lost 0 bases, and 8 bases had no gene match. The CDR3 loop reads CASSQDITGTGSGANVLTF. In nucleotides, the CDR3 is TGCGCCAGCAGCCAAGATATCACTGGGACAGGATCTGGGGCCAACGTCCTGACTTTC.

The table lists this clonotype with a few counts. The V and J genes are TRBV5-4 and TRBJ2-7, with D unresolved. The ends were cut back, 1 base at V and 1 base at J, with 18 bases in the middle. This CDR3 is 17 amino acids long. Germline CDR1 and CDR2: SGHNT and YYREEE (reference sequence). The CDR3 sequence: CASSLIGPISRSYEQYF. The CDR3 bases are TGTGCCAGCAGCTTGATCGGGCCGATCAGCAGGTCCTACGAGCAGTACTTC.

V gene TRBV6-2 or TRBV6-3 combines with J gene TRBJ1-2; D gene unclear. The ends were cut back, 2 bases at V and 5 bases at J, with 9 bases in the middle. Germline CDR1 MNHEY, CDR2 SVGEGT. This CDR3 comprises 13 residues. In DNA, the CDR3 is TGTGCCAGCAGTTACGGCGGGGATTATGGCTACACCTTC. This sequence encodes CASSYGGDYGYTF.

This clonotype was seen only a few times. The chain couples TRBV20-1 to TRBJ1-1; a possible D gene is TRBD1 (6 bases). CDR1 is DFQATT, CDR2 SNEGSKA, per germline (reference sequence). The CDR3 is 11 residues long. The germline V and J ends were trimmed by 3 bases and 8 bases, with 10 bases remaining between them. CDR3 loop: CSARRTEEAFF. The CDR3 nucleotides read TGCAGTGCTAGGAGGACAGAAGAAGCTTTCTTT.

V gene TRBV9 combines with J gene TRBJ2-3; D gene uncertain. CDR3 length: 13 amino acids. Trimming pared 0 bases from V and 0 bases from J, leaving 2 bases between. Germline V gene sequence: CDR1 SGDLS, CDR2 YYNGEE. The CDR3 is CASSVASTDTQYF. The CDR3 DNA reads as TGTGCCAGCAGCGTAGCGAGCACAGATACGCAGTATTTT.

This clonotype came up a few times. The chain has TRBV27 and TRBJ1-5; D perhaps matches TRBD1 (6 bases). Trimming shortened V by 2 bases and J by 11 bases, and 19 bases separated the two germline ends. The CDR3 totals 15 residues. Germline assignment: CDR1 MNHEY and CDR2 SMNVEV (reference sequence). The CDR3 coding sequence is TGTGCCAGCAGTTTAAGTGGGTCAGGGGAATTGGCCCAGCATTTT. Translated: CASSLSGSGELAQHF.

The sample holds one count of this clonotype. The gene calls are TRBV18 and TRBJ2-6; possible D gene TRBD2, 6 bases. The CDR3 is 14 residues long. Trimming took 5 bases from V and 10 from J, leaving 15 bases between them. Germline CDR1 is KGHSH and CDR2 is LQKENI. The CDR3 is CASSTRGGENVLTF. The CDR3 bases are TGTGCCAGCTCAACAAGGGGCGGGGAAAACGTCCTGACTTTC.

The chain recombines TRBV4-1 with TRBJ2-5; maybe TRBD2 (5 bases). The V gene's germline CDR1 is MGHRA and CDR2 YSYEKL. Trimming took 0 bases from V and 3 from J, leaving 8 bases between them. The CDR3 has 14 residues. CDR3 bases: TGCGCCAGCAGCCAAGATACGGGGAAAGAGACCCAGTACTTC. It codes for CASSQDTGKETQYF.

This clonotype appeared many times. This sequence joins TRBV6-5 and TRBJ1-1; D is possibly TRBD1 (5 bases). Germline values: CDR1 MNHEY, CDR2 SVGAGI. The ends were cut back, 6 bases at V and 4 bases at J, with 15 bases in the middle. This CDR3 region has 14 residues. The CDR3 sequence: CASRDGSRGTEAFF. The CDR3, as DNA: TGTGCCAGCAGAGACGGATCGAGGGGCACTGAAGCTTTCTTT.

Only a few counts were recorded for this clonotype. The chain joins TRBV5-6 to TRBJ2-7; D assignment may be TRBD1 or TRBD2 (5 bases each). Trimming left V 4 bases short and J 7 bases short, with 18 bases between. Germline CDR1 is SGHDT and CDR2 is YYEEEE. The CDR3 consists of 14 residues. The CDR3 loop is CASSPGTSGTEQYF. The CDR3 DNA follows: TGTGCCAGCAGCCCCGGGACGTCGGGGACGGAGCAGTACTTC.

The chain recombines TRBV3-1 with TRBJ2-1; D not resolved. Germline CDR1 LGHDT, CDR2 YNNKEL (reference sequence). V lost 0 bases, J lost 4 bases, and 10 bases lay in between. The CDR3 has 15 amino acids. CDR3 DNA sequence: TGTGCCAGCAGCCAAGAGACACCTTGGTACAATGAGCAGTTCTTC. It encodes CASSQETPWYNEQFF.

V usage is TRBV29-1 and J usage is TRBJ2-5, with a weak D call TRBD2 (5 bases). V was cut by 4 bases and J by 6 bases, with 15 bases left in between. Germline CDR1 and CDR2: SQVTM and ANQGSEA. The CDR3 runs to 13 residues. This CDR3 is CSVAGLGIKTQYF. DNA for the CDR3: TGCAGCGTTGCCGGGCTCGGGATAAAGACCCAGTACTTC.

V usage is TRBV6-2 or TRBV6-3 and J usage is TRBJ2-7; 8 nucleotides line up with TRBD2. The V gene end was trimmed by 6 bases and the J gene end by 4 bases; junction bases not matched to a gene: 8. This CDR3 spans 14 amino acids. Germline CDR1 and CDR2: MNHEY and SVGEGT. The chain's CDR3 is CASSLLAEGYEQYF. In nucleotides, the CDR3 is TGTGCCAGCAGCCTACTAGCGGAAGGATACGAGCAGTACTTC.

As DNA, the CDR3 is TGCGCCAGCAAACCGACAGGGGACACCTCCTACGAGCAGTACTTC. Encoded protein: CASKPTGDTSYEQYF. V is TRBV5-1 and J is TRBJ2-7; 8 positions agree with TRBD1. Germline V lookup: CDR1 SGHRS, CDR2 YFSETQ. The CDR3 runs 15 residues. The V segment lost 6 bases and the J segment 0 bases; nucleotides outside the gene matches: 8.

A few counts support this clonotype. The CDR3 coding sequence is TGCGCCAGCAGCACCGGGGGGCAGGGCCTCTCTGGGGCCAACGTCCTGACTTTC. This codes for CASSTGGQGLSGANVLTF. The rearrangement links TRBV5-1 to TRBJ2-6, with D maybe TRBD2 (7 bases). Trimming left V 4 bases short and J 0 bases short, with 17 bases between. Germline V gene sequence: CDR1 SGHRS, CDR2 YFSETQ. This CDR3 region has 18 residues.

This clonotype was recorded a few times. The V and J genes are TRBV4-1 and TRBJ1-2; D call uncertain. The V and J ends lost 1 base and 8 bases respectively, with 17 bases between them. Germline values: CDR1 MGHRA, CDR2 YSYEKL. The CDR3 is made up of 15 amino acids. In DNA form, the CDR3 reads TGCGCCAGCAGCCAAGTGCCGTCGGCAGCAGGCGGCTACACCTTC. Protein product: CASSQVPSAAGGYTF.

The chain joins TRBV7-8 to TRBJ2-2; D not resolved. CDR3 size: 14 residues. Germline-derived CDR1 and CDR2 are SGHVS and FQNEAQ. V lost 2 bases, J lost 3 bases, and 7 bases lay in between. The CDR3 DNA sequence: TGTGCCAGCAGCTTAAGTCAATACACCGGGGAGCTGTTTTTT. Protein: CASSLSQYTGELFF.

This chain links TRBV30 with TRBJ1-2; D might be TRBD1 (6 bases). Between the trimmed V and J ends, which lost 7 bases and 5 bases, there was a span of 17 bases. The CDR3 loop spans 13 amino acids. CDR1 is GTSNPN and CDR2 is SVGIG in the germline V gene (reference sequence). The CDR3: CAYRQGIFYGYTF. DNA of the CDR3: TGTGCCTATAGGCAGGGGATCTTTTATGGCTACACCTTC.

This clonotype has more than one count but fewer than ten. The chain employs TRBV4-1 and TRBJ2-7, with TRBD2 as a possible D gene (5 bases). Germline V gives CDR1 MGHRA, CDR2 YSYEKL. The germline V and J ends were trimmed by 0 bases and 3 bases, with 9 bases remaining between them. The CDR3 extends over 14 amino acids. The CDR3 spells CASSQDERGYEQYF. CDR3 sequence (DNA): TGCGCCAGCAGCCAAGATGAACGGGGCTACGAGCAGTACTTC.

The chain links TRBV14 to TRBJ1-1; D unclear. Germline V gene data show CDR1 as SGHDN and CDR2 as FVKESK. There are 14 residues in the CDR3. Trimming took 3 bases from V and 4 from J, leaving 12 bases between them. CDR3: CASSQSQWGTEAFF. As DNA, the CDR3 is TGTGCCAGCAGCCAGAGTCAGTGGGGCACTGAAGCTTTCTTT. Using reference TRBV14 and TRBJ1-1 for the parts outside the CDR3, the full variable domain is EAGVTQFPSHSVIEKGQTVTLRCDPISGHDNLYWYRRVMGKEIKFLLHFVKESKQDESGMPNNRFLAERTGGTYSTLKVQPAELEDSGVYFCASSQSQWGTEAFFGQGTRLTVV.

This clonotype was picked up a small number of times. This rearrangement joins TRBV7-9 to TRBJ1-1, with a possible D match to TRBD1 (5 bases). Deletions cut 6 bases from V and 1 base from J, with 15 bases between. The CDR3 is made up of 15 amino acids. In germline, CDR1 is SEHNR, CDR2 FQNEAQ (reference sequence). The CDR3, as DNA: TGTGCCAGCAGTCATTCGGGACTTACGAACACTGAAGCTTTCTTT. Its translation: CASSHSGLTNTEAFF.

The chain combines TRBV9 with TRBJ1-2; possible D gene TRBD1, 6 bases. The germline V gene encodes CDR1 SGDLS and CDR2 YYNGEE. V dropped 4 bases and J dropped 7 bases, with 20 bases sitting between them. The CDR3 has 15 residues. DNA for the CDR3: TGTGCCAGCAGCCCCTCCGCGGGGGGGCTTAGTGGCTACACCTTC. It encodes CASSPSAGGLSGYTF.

The chain links TRBV11-2 to TRBJ2-3; a weak D match, TRBD1 (6 bases). From germline, CDR1 is SGHAT and CDR2 FQNNGV. The CDR3 extends over 12 amino acids. Trimming pared 5 bases from V and 5 bases from J, leaving 8 bases between. Here the CDR3 reads CASSHRVDTQYF. CDR3 DNA: TGTGCCAGCAGCCACAGGGTAGATACGCAGTATTTT.

In this sample, this clonotype turned up many times. V usage is TRBV29-1 and J usage is TRBJ2-4; maybe TRBD2 (6 bases). The CDR3 loop spans 13 amino acids. Germline CDR1 is SQVTM and CDR2 is ANQGSEA. V was clipped by 4 bases and J by 1 base, with 8 bases between them. CDR3: CSVGGRAKNIQYF. The CDR3 DNA sequence: TGCAGCGTTGGAGGGAGGGCCAAAAACATTCAGTACTTC.